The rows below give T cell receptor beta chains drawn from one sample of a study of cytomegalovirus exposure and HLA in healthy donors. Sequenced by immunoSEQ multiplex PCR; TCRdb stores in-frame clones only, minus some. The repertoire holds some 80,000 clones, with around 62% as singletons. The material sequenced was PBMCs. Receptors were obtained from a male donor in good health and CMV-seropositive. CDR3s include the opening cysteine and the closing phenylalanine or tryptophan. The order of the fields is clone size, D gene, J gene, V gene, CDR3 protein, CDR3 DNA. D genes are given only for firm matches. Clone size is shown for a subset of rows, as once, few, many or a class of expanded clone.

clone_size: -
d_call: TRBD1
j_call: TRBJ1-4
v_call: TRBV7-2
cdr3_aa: CASSFSGGLSNEKLFF
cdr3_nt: TGTGCCAGCAGCTTTTCAGGGGGCCTGTCTAATGAAAAACTGTTTTTT

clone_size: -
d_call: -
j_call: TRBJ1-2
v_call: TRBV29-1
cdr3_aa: CSVDSDSFYGYTF
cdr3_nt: TGCAGCGTTGATTCGGACAGCTTCTATGGCTACACCTTC

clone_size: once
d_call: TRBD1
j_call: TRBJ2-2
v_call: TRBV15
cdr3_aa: CATSRDTTGDTGELFF
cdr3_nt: TGTGCCACCAGCAGAGATACGACAGGGGACACCGGGGAGCTGTTTTTT

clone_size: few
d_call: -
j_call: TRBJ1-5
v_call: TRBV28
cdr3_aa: CASSLGGQPMYSNQPQHF
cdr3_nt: TGTGCCAGCAGTTTAGGAGGGCAGCCTATGTATAGCAATCAGCCCCAGCATTTT

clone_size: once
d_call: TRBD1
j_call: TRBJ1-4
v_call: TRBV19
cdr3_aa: CASSSSTGGNEKLFF
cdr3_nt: TGTGCCAGTAGTTCATCGACAGGGGGCAATGAAAAACTGTTTTTT

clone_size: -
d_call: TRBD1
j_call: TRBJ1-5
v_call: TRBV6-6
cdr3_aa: CAISTQGVNQPQHF
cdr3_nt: TGTGCCATCTCCACGCAGGGGGTCAATCAGCCCCAGCATTTT

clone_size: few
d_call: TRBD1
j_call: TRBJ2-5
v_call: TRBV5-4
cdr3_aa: CASSLGRTGQETQYF
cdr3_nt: TGTGCCAGCAGCTTGGGAAGGACAGGGCAAGAGACCCAGTACTTC

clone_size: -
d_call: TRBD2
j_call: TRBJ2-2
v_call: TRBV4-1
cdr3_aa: CASSQDKLAGGTGELFF
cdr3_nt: TGCGCCAGCAGCCAAGATAAGCTAGCGGGAGGCACCGGGGAGCTGTTTTTT

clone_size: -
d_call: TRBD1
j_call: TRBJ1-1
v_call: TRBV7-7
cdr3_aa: CASSPGTGGVKNTEAFF
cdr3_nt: TGTGCCAGCAGCCCGGGGACAGGGGGCGTCAAGAACACTGAAGCTTTCTTT

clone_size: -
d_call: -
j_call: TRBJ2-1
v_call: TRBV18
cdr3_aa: CASSLFGQQSSYNEQFF
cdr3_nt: TGTGCCAGCTCACTCTTCGGACAGCAGAGCTCCTACAATGAGCAGTTCTTC

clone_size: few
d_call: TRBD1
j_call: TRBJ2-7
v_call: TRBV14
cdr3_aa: CASSLTGTASLAQYF
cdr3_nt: TGTGCCAGCAGCTTAACCGGGACAGCAAGTCTGGCGCAGTACTTC

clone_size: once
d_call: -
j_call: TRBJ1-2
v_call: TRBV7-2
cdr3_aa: CASSLVQTNYGYTF
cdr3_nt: TGTGCCAGCAGCTTAGTACAGACGAACTATGGCTACACCTTC

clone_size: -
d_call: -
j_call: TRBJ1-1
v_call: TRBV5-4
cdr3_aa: CASSLKGVNTEAFF
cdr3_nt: TGTGCCAGCAGCTTGAAGGGAGTGAACACTGAAGCTTTCTTT

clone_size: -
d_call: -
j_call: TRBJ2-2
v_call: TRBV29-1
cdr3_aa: CSVHQGLNTGELFF
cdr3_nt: TGCAGCGTTCACCAGGGCCTGAACACCGGGGAGCTGTTTTTT

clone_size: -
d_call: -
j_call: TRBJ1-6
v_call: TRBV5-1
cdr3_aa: CATSVGGDSPLHF
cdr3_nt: TGCGCCACCTCAGTGGGGGGTGATTCACCCCTCCACTTT

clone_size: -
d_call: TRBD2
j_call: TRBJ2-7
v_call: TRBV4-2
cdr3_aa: CASSQAPSGSYEQYF
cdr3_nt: TGTGCCAGCAGCCAAGCCCCTAGCGGGAGTTACGAGCAGTACTTC

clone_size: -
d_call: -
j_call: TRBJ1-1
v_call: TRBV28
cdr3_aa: CASTRRGSMNTEAFF
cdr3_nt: TGTGCCAGCACTAGGAGAGGGTCCATGAACACTGAAGCTTTCTTT

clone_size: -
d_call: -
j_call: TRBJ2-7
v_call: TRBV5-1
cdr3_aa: CASSLEGGGSYEQYF
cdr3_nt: TGCGCCAGCAGCTTGGAGGGGGGAGGGTCCTACGAGCAGTACTTC

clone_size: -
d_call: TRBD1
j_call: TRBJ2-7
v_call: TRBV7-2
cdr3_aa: CASSLGDRAREQYF
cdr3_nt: TGTGCCAGCAGCTTGGGAGACAGGGCTAGGGAGCAGTACTTC

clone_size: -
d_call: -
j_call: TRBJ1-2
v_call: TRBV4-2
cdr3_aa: CASSQDKGKGNYGYTF
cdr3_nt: TGTGCCAGCAGCCAAGATAAGGGGAAGGGGAACTATGGCTACACCTTC

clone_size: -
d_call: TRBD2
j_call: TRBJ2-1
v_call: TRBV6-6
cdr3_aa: CASSRTSGINEQFF
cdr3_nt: TGTGCCAGCAGCCGGACTAGCGGGATAAATGAGCAGTTCTTC

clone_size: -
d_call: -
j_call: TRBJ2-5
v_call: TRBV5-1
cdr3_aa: CASTSRPGETQYF
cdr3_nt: TGCGCCAGCACCTCCCGTCCAGGGGAGACCCAGTACTTC

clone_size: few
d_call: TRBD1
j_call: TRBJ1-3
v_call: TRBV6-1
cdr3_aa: CASSAGGDGNTIYF
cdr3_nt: TGTGCCAGCAGTGCAGGGGGTGACGGAAACACCATATATTTT

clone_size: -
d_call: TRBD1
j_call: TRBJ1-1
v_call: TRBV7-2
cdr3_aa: CASSTQGATEAFF
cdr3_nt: TGTGCCAGCAGCACACAGGGGGCCACTGAAGCTTTCTTT

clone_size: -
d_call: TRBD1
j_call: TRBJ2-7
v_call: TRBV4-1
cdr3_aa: CASSHPVGTGFPYEQYF
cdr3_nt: TGCGCCAGCAGCCATCCTGTAGGGACAGGATTCCCCTACGAGCAGTACTTC

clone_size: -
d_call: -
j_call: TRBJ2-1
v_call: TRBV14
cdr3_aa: CASSQKVADIYNEQFF
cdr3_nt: TGTGCCAGCAGCCAGAAGGTTGCAGACATCTACAATGAGCAGTTCTTC

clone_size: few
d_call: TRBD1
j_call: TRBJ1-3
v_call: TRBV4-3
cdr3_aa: CASSQAFDRASGNTIYF
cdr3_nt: TGCGCCAGCAGCCAAGCCTTTGACAGGGCCTCTGGAAACACCATATATTTT

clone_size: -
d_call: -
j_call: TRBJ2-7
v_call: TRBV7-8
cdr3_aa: CASSLAGLVEQYF
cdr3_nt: TGTGCCAGCAGCTTAGCGGGACTCGTTGAGCAGTACTTC

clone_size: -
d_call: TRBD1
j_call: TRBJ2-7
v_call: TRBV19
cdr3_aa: CASSIEGGDRYEQYF
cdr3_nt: TGTGCCAGTAGTATAGAAGGCGGGGACAGGTACGAGCAGTACTTC

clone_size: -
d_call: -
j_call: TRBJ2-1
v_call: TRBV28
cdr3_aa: CASSLGWRNEQFF
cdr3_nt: TGTGCCAGCAGTTTAGGATGGCGGAATGAGCAGTTCTTC

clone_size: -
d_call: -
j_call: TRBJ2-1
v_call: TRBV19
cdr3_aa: CASNSGRYNEQFF
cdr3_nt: TGTGCCAGTAACAGTGGGAGGTACAATGAGCAGTTCTTC

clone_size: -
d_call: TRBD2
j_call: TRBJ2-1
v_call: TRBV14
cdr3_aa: CASSLSGGFSLSSYNEQFF
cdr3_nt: TGTGCCAGCAGCCTTAGCGGGGGCTTTAGTTTGAGCTCCTACAATGAGCAGTTCTTC

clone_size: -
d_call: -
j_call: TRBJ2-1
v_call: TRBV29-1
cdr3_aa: CSVVPGMNEQFF
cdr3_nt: TGCAGCGTTGTACCAGGGATGAATGAGCAGTTCTTC

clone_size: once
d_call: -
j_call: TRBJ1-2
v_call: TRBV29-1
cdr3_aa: CSVDRGSYTF
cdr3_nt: TGCAGCGTTGATAGGGGGAGCTACACCTTC

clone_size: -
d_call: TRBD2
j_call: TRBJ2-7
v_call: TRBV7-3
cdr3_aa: CASSPSGGAGRDEQYF
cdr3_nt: TGTGCCAGCAGCCCCAGCGGGGGGGCAGGGAGAGACGAGCAGTACTTC

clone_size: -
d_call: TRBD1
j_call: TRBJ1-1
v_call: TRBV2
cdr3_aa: CASSDGGQGAGMNTEAFF
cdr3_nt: TGTGCCAGCAGTGACGGTGGGCAGGGGGCGGGGATGAACACTGAAGCTTTCTTT

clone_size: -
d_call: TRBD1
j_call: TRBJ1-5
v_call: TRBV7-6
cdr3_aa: CASSRTGEQPQHF
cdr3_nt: TGTGCCAGCAGCCGGACAGGGGAACAGCCCCAGCATTTT

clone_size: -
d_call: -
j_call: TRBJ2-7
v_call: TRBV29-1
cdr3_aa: CSASDNGGYWGYEQYF
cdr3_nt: TGCAGCGCCTCGGACAACGGCGGCTACTGGGGCTACGAGCAGTACTTC

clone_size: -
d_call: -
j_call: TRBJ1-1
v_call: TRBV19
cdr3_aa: CASSLIASGSAFF
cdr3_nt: TGTGCCAGTAGTCTCATTGCTTCGGGAAGTGCTTTCTTT

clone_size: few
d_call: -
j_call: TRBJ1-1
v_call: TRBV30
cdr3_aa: CAWSKGSNTEAFF
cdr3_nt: TGTGCCTGGAGTAAGGGGTCGAACACTGAAGCTTTCTTT

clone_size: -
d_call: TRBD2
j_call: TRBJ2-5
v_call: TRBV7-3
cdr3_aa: CASSLEGRSGRAKETQYF
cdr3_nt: TGTGCCAGCAGCTTAGAGGGCCGTAGCGGGAGGGCCAAGGAGACCCAGTACTTC

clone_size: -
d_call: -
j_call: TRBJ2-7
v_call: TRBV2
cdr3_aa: CASRPVSGEQYF
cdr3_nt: TGTGCCAGCAGGCCCGTTTCAGGCGAGCAGTACTTC

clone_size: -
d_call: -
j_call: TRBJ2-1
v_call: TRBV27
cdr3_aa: CASSLQARNEQFF
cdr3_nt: TGTGCCAGCAGTCTTCAGGCCCGCAATGAGCAGTTCTTC

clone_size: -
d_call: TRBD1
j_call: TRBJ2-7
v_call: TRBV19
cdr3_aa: CASSPRDSYYEQYF
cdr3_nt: TGTGCCAGTAGTCCTCGGGACAGTTATTACGAGCAGTACTTC

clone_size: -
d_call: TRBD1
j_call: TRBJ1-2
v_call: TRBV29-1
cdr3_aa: CSVGRARSGPGQGSRDYGYTF
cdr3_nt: TGCAGCGTTGGACGAGCTAGGTCAGGCCCGGGACAGGGGAGTCGGGACTATGGCTACACCTTC

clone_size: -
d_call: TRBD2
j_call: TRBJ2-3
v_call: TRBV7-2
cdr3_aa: CASSPTALLAARDTQYF
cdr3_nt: TGTGCCAGCAGCCCCACCGCCCTTCTAGCGGCCCGGGATACGCAGTATTTT

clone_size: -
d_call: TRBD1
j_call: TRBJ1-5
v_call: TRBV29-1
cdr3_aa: CSVAMGTGRNQPQHF
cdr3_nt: TGCAGCGTTGCTATGGGGACAGGTCGCAATCAGCCCCAGCATTTT

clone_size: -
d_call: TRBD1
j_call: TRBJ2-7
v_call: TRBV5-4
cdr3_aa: CASSPGQGKEYEQYF
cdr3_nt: TGTGCCAGCAGCCCAGGACAGGGTAAGGAGTACGAGCAGTACTTC

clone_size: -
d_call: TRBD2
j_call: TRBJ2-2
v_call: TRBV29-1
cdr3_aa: CSVGAGGRTGELFF
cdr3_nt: TGCAGCGTTGGAGCGGGAGGGCGGACCGGGGAGCTGTTTTTT

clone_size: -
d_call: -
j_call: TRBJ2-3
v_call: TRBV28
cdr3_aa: CASSSQGLGVTIKRDTQYF
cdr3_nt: TGTGCCAGCAGTTCCCAGGGATTAGGGGTAACAATTAAGAGAGATACGCAGTATTTT

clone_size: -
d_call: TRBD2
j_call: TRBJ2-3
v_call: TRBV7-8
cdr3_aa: CASSPLGLAGGDTQYF
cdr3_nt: TGTGCCAGCAGCCCCCTGGGACTAGCGGGGGGAGATACGCAGTATTTT

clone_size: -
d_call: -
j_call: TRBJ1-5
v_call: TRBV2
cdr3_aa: CASTTHKGVGQPQHF
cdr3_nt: TGTGCCAGCACGACGCACAAAGGGGTGGGTCAGCCCCAGCATTTT

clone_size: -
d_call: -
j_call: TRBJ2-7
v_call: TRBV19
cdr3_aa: CASSGAGWSYEQYF
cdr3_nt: TGTGCCAGTAGTGGCGCAGGTTGGTCCTACGAGCAGTACTTC

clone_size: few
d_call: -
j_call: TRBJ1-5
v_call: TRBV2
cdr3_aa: CASSESRVGDQPQHF
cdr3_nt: TGTGCCAGCAGTGAAAGTCGGGTCGGGGATCAGCCCCAGCATTTT

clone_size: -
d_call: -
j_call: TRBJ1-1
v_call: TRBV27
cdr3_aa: CASSLSLHTEAFF
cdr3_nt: TGTGCCAGCAGTTTATCTCTTCACACTGAAGCTTTCTTT

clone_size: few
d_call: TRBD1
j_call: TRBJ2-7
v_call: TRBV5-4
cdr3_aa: CASSLRDRGMFEQYF
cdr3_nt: TGTGCCAGCAGCCTCCGGGACAGGGGGATGTTCGAGCAGTACTTC

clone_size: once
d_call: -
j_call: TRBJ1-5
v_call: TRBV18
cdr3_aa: CASSPEGRRGNQPQHF
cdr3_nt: TGTGCCAGCTCACCCGAGGGCCGAAGGGGCAATCAGCCCCAGCATTTT

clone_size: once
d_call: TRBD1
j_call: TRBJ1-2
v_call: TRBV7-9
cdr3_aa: CASSLGGQGANYGYTF
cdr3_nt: TGTGCCAGCAGCTTAGGCGGACAGGGAGCTAACTATGGCTACACCTTC

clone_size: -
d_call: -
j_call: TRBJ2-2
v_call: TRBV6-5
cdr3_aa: CASKNSHTGELFF
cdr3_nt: TGTGCCAGCAAAAATTCTCACACCGGGGAGCTGTTTTTT